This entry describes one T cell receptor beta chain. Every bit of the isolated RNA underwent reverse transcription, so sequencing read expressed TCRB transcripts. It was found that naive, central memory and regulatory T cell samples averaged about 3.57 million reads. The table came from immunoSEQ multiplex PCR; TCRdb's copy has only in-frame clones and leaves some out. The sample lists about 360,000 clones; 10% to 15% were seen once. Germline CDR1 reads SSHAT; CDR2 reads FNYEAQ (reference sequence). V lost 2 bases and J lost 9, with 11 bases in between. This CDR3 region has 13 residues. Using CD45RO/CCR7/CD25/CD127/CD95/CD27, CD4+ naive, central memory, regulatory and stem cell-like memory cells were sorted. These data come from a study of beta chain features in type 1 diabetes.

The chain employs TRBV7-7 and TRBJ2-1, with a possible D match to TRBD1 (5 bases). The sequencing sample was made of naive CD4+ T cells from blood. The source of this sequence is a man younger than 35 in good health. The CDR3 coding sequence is TGTGCCAGCAGCTTATCCACGCAGGGTGAGCAGTTCTTC. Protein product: CASSLSTQGEQFF.